This TCR beta chain was identified in a study of CD8+CD57+ T cells in acquired aplastic anemia. Study-wide background: DNA from sorted CD4+ and CD8+ cells averaged roughly 3.2 ug.

This clonotype was counted many times. This CDR3 region has 13 residues. V lost 5 bases and J 6 bases, leaving 14 bases between the germline ends. Germline loops: CDR1 LNHDA, CDR2 SQIVND (reference sequence). Patients chosen for sequencing had shown CD8+CD57+ cell expansion by flow cytometry. Patients had undergone no therapy by the time their blood was sampled. TCR beta VDJ and CDR3 profiles were obtained from a genomic DNA template. A single record per CDR3 protein comes from TCRdb applying MiXCR to the reads. The sample lists about 470,000 distinct CDR3 sequences, around 30% seen once, with 0.82% in the top ten.

This TCR came from a human donor with aplastic anemia. The sequenced sample was sorted CD4+, CD8+, or CD8+CD57+ T cells (not recorded which) from PBMCs. J is TRBJ2-7 and V is TRBV19; D gene ambiguous. The CDR3 is CASSPLGFSEQYF. CDR3 nucleotide sequence: TGTGCCAGTAGTCCCCTGGGGTTCTCCGAGCAGTACTTC.